This entry lists 26 T cell receptor beta chains sequenced from one sample in a study of shared clonotypes between healthy human individuals. The naive CD8 population came from CD45RO-negative cells selected for CCR7, without terminally differentiated effector memory CD45RA+ cells. Generated by immunoSEQ multiplex PCR, the TCRdb table keeps only in-frame clones and is missing some. The table lists around 580,000 clones, roughly 98% of them singletons. The sample was naive CD8+ T cells sorted from blood. The origin of the receptors is a man younger than 45 in good health.

The gene calls are TRBV7-2 and TRBJ2-2; possibly TRBD2 for D (6 bases). Between the trimmed V and J ends, which lost 4 bases and 5 bases, there was a span of 17 bases. CDR1 is SGHTA, CDR2 FQGNSA, per germline. The CDR3 consists of 16 residues. CDR3 DNA sequence: TGTGCCAGCAGCTCGTCAGCGGGCAGGAAAACCGGGGAGCTGTTTTTT. Encoded protein: CASSSSAGRKTGELFF. Complete variable domain (other parts from reference TRBV7-2 and TRBJ2-2): GAGVSQSPSNKVTEKGKDVELRCDPISGHTALYWYRQSLGQGLEFLIYFQGNSAPDKSGLPSDRFSAERTGGSVSTLTIQRTQQEDSAVYLCASSSSAGRKTGELFFGEGSRLTVL.

This rearrangement joins TRBV7-8 to TRBJ2-1, with 10 bases aligning to TRBD1. The germline CDR1 and CDR2 sequences are SGHVS and FQNEAQ. J was trimmed by 4 bases and V by 3 bases; bases with no gene match: 6. The CDR3 is made up of 16 amino acids. CDR3 sequence reads: CASSFNTGQGYNEQFF. CDR3 coding DNA: TGTGCCAGCAGCTTCAACACGGGACAGGGGTACAATGAGCAGTTCTTC.

The chain links TRBV9 to TRBJ2-2, with D uncertain. CDR1 and CDR2 (germline): SGDLS, YYNGEE. Deletions cut 1 base from V and 2 bases from J, with 6 bases between. This CDR3 has 14 residues. The CDR3 region is CASSVNLNTGELFF. As DNA, the CDR3 is TGTGCCAGCAGCGTAAATCTCAACACCGGGGAGCTGTTTTTT.

The chain carries TRBV9 and TRBJ2-1; D unclear. This CDR3 has 12 residues. The germline V and J ends were trimmed by 3 bases and 10 bases, with 11 bases remaining between them. The V gene's germline CDR1 is SGDLS and CDR2 YYNGEE. The CDR3 DNA sequence: TGTGCCAGCAGCGCTCTTCCCGGCGAGCAGTTCTTC. Protein product: CASSALPGEQFF. The full variable domain, its missing parts supplied by reference TRBV9 and TRBJ2-1, is DSGVTQTPKHLITATGQRVTLRCSPRSGDLSVYWYQQSLDQGLQFLIQYYNGEERAKGNILERFSAQQFPDLHSELNLSSLELGDSALYFCASSALPGEQFFGPGTRLTVL.

V gene TRBV5-4 combines with J gene TRBJ1-2, with a weak D call TRBD1 (5 bases). The germline V gene has CDR1 SGHNT and CDR2 YYREEE (reference sequence). CDR3 length equals 16 residues. Trimming left V 4 bases short and J 4 bases short, with 20 bases between. This CDR3 reads CASSPLREEGVYGYTF. The CDR3 bases are TGTGCCAGCAGCCCATTAAGGGAGGAAGGGGTCTATGGCTACACCTTC.

V gene TRBV7-9 combines with J gene TRBJ2-7; either TRBD1 or TRBD2 may supply D (5 bases each). This CDR3 comprises 12 residues. Trimming pared 4 bases from V and 6 bases from J, leaving 10 bases between. The germline gives CDR1 SEHNR, CDR2 FQNEAQ (reference sequence). CDR3 DNA sequence: TGTGCCAGCAGCTCGACAGAGGGCGAGCAGTACTTC. This encodes CASSSTEGEQYF.

The chain carries TRBV15 and TRBJ1-4; maybe TRBD1 (5 bases). Germline CDR1 LNHNV, CDR2 YYDKDF (reference sequence). The ends were cut back, 3 bases at V and 4 bases at J, with 15 bases in the middle. CDR3 length: 16 amino acids. The CDR3 DNA reads as TGTGCCACCAGCAGTGGGGCAGTCGGGGTTAATGAAAAACTGTTTTTT. Translation: CATSSGAVGVNEKLFF. The variable domain in full, completed from reference TRBV15 and TRBJ1-4, reads DAMVIQNPRYQVTQFGKPVTLSCSQTLNHNVMYWYQQKSSQAPKLLFHYYDKDFNNEADTPDNFQSRRPNTSFCFLDIRSPGLGDTAMYLCATSSGAVGVNEKLFFGSGTQLSVL.

V is TRBV5-5 and J is TRBJ2-7, with D hard to call. This CDR3 is 13 amino acids long. The V gene lost 4 bases and the J gene lost 3 bases, with 11 bases spanning the gap. Germline values: CDR1 SGHKS, CDR2 YYEKEE (reference sequence). CDR3 residues: CASSRDDYYEQYF. As DNA, the CDR3 is TGTGCCAGCAGCAGAGATGATTACTACGAGCAGTACTTC.

The chain joins TRBV28 to TRBJ2-7; D unclear. Germline lookup yields CDR1 MDHEN and CDR2 SYDVKM. This CDR3 is built from 12 residues. The V end lost 6 bases, the J end lost 3 bases, and 9 bases lay between the germline ends. CDR3 sequence (DNA): TGTGCCAGCAGGTCGGGTAACTACGAGCAGTACTTC. Residues: CASRSGNYEQYF.

The chain links TRBV7-9 to TRBJ2-7; D could derive from TRBD1 or TRBD2 (5 bases each). The CDR3 runs to 14 residues. Trimming left V 4 bases short and J 6 bases short, with 16 bases between. The V gene's germline CDR1 is SEHNR and CDR2 FQNEAQ (reference sequence). This CDR3 reads CASSYPPGLGEQYF. CDR3 nucleotides: TGTGCCAGCAGCTACCCCCCGGGGCTGGGCGAGCAGTACTTC. Looking up the rest from reference TRBV7-9 and TRBJ2-7 gives the full variable domain: DTGVSQNPRHKITKRGQNVTFRCDPISEHNRLYWYRQTLGQGPEFLTYFQNEAQLEKSRLLSDRFSAERPKGSFSTLEIQRTEQGDSAMYLCASSYPPGLGEQYFGPGTRLTVT.

This chain connects TRBV7-6 to TRBJ2-5, with D possibly matching TRBD1 (5 bases). Between the trimmed V and J ends, which lost 1 base and 2 bases, there was a span of 11 bases. This CDR3 is 15 amino acids long. Germline V gives CDR1 SGHVS, CDR2 FNYEAQ. The CDR3 loop reads CASSLVSGMQETQYF. CDR3 in DNA: TGTGCCAGCAGCTTAGTCTCAGGGATGCAAGAGACCCAGTACTTC.

V usage is TRBV29-1 and J usage is TRBJ2-1; D gene uncertain. The CDR3 loop spans 10 amino acids. Trimming took 7 bases from V and 8 from J, leaving 9 bases between them. Germline V gene data show CDR1 as SQVTM and CDR2 as ANQGSEA. The CDR3 here is CSATLDEQFF. The CDR3 DNA sequence: TGCAGCGCGACTTTGGATGAGCAGTTCTTC.

The chain carries TRBV7-9 and TRBJ2-7; 7 nucleotides line up with TRBD2. The CDR3 runs to 16 residues. The J segment lost 1 base and the V segment lost 5 bases, leaving 11 bases of the junction unmatched. Germline V lookup: CDR1 SEHNR, CDR2 FQNEAQ (reference sequence). CDR3 in amino acids: CASSTELAPISYEQYF. CDR3 bases: TGTGCCAGCAGCACCGAACTAGCGCCCATTTCCTACGAGCAGTACTTC.

This sequence joins TRBV29-1 and TRBJ2-3; 7 bases line up with TRBD1. CDR1 is SQVTM, CDR2 ANQGSEA, per germline. V shed 0 bases, J shed 2 bases, and the junction held 2 bases outside the gene matches. The CDR3 is 14 amino acids. In DNA, the CDR3 is TGCAGCGTTGAAGAACAGGGGCTCACAGATACGCAGTATTTT. Protein product: CSVEEQGLTDTQYF.

This clone appeared once. CDR3 protein: CASSKGQDPYEQYF. The CDR3 DNA reads TGTGCCAGCAGCAAAGGACAGGACCCCTACGAGCAGTACTTC. This sequence joins TRBV28 and TRBJ2-7, with 7 bases that match TRBD1. CDR1 and CDR2 from the germline V gene are MDHEN and SYDVKM. The J segment lost 2 bases and the V segment lost 6 bases, leaving 7 bases of the junction unmatched. The CDR3 has 14 amino acids.

This chain links TRBV7-6 with TRBJ2-1, with D possibly matching TRBD2 (6 bases). The CDR3 is 17 residues long. The germline CDR1 and CDR2 sequences are SGHVS and FNYEAQ. The germline V and J ends were trimmed by 4 bases and 0 bases, with 16 bases remaining between them. CDR3 residues: CASSSRTTWSSYNEQFF. The CDR3 DNA sequence: TGTGCCAGCAGCTCACGGACTACTTGGAGCTCCTACAATGAGCAGTTCTTC.

The J gene is TRBJ2-5, the V gene TRBV9, with 10 nucleotides matching TRBD1. CDR3 size: 16 residues. V shed 3 bases and J 4 bases; nucleotides not matched to a gene: 9. Germline CDR1 and CDR2: SGDLS and YYNGEE. The CDR3, as DNA: TGTGCCAGCAGCGACCGGGACAGGGGAGTTACAGAGACCCAGTACTTC. Encoded protein: CASSDRDRGVTETQYF.

The chain is built from TRBV14 and TRBJ2-7, with 9 bases aligning to TRBD1. This CDR3 has 16 amino acids. Germline V lookup: CDR1 SGHDN, CDR2 FVKESK. V gave up 3 bases and J gave up 5 bases; unmatched junction bases: 11. The CDR3 coding sequence is TGTGCCAGCAGCCAGGCTCCGGGACAGGGTACCAACGAGCAGTACTTC. Its protein is CASSQAPGQGTNEQYF. Variable domain in full (rest from reference TRBV14 and TRBJ2-7): EAGVTQFPSHSVIEKGQTVTLRCDPISGHDNLYWYRRVMGKEIKFLLHFVKESKQDESGMPNNRFLAERTGGTYSTLKVQPAELEDSGVYFCASSQAPGQGTNEQYFGPGTRLTVT.

The J gene is TRBJ2-1, the V gene TRBV28, with a possible D match to TRBD2 (5 bases). CDR1 is MDHEN, CDR2 SYDVKM, per germline. Deletions cut 5 bases from V and 7 bases from J, with 15 bases between. The CDR3 has 14 amino acids. The CDR3 DNA reads as TGTGCCAGCAGTCCCACGGACTTATATAATGAGCAGTTCTTC. This translates into CASSPTDLYNEQFF.

Here the CDR3 DNA reads TGTGCCAGCAGCGGGCGGGGGGGGCGTATGGATGAGCAGTTCTTC. Translated: CASSGRGGRMDEQFF. The chain employs TRBV9 and TRBJ2-1; 9 positions agree with TRBD2. Germline assignment: CDR1 SGDLS and CDR2 YYNGEE. The V segment lost 3 bases and the J segment 8 bases; nucleotides outside the gene matches: 9. The CDR3 runs to 15 residues.

J is TRBJ1-1 and V is TRBV9; D call uncertain. The length of the CDR3 is 13 residues. CDR1 and CDR2 (germline): SGDLS, YYNGEE. V lost 4 bases and J lost 3, with 10 bases in between. CDR3 sequence reads: CASSLSQYTEAFF. The CDR3 DNA reads as TGTGCCAGCAGCCTCAGCCAGTACACTGAAGCTTTCTTT.

This chain uses TRBV2 with TRBJ2-7; D uncertain. The germline gives CDR1 SNHLY, CDR2 FYNNEI. This CDR3 has 14 amino acids. Trimming removed 2 bases from V and 3 bases from J, with 11 bases in between. CDR3: CASSESPTDYEQYF. CDR3 nucleotides: TGTGCCAGCAGTGAATCTCCAACAGACTACGAGCAGTACTTC.

The genes are TRBV19 and TRBJ2-7, with unresolved D. Germline V gene sequence: CDR1 LNHDA, CDR2 SQIVND (reference sequence). V shed 3 bases and J shed 0 bases, with 21 bases lying between them. This CDR3 is 18 amino acids long. The CDR3 region is CASSIRLNERLSSYEQYF. CDR3 sequence (DNA): TGTGCCAGTAGTATCCGGCTAAACGAAAGGCTAAGCTCCTACGAGCAGTACTTC. Full variable domain (rest looked up from reference TRBV19 and TRBJ2-7): DGGITQSPKYLFRKEGQNVTLSCEQNLNHDAMYWYRQDPGQGLRLIYYSQIVNDFQKGDIAEGYSVSREKKESFPLTVTSAQKNPTAFYLCASSIRLNERLSSYEQYFGPGTRLTVT.

The CDR3 spells CASSPWRGANTGELFF. CDR3 sequence (DNA): TGTGCCAGCAGCCCCTGGCGGGGAGCGAACACCGGGGAGCTGTTTTTT. The genes are TRBV9 and TRBJ2-2; tentatively, D is TRBD2 (6 bases). The V end lost 4 bases, the J end lost 0 bases, and 13 bases lay between the germline ends. The germline V gene encodes CDR1 SGDLS and CDR2 YYNGEE. The CDR3 loop spans 16 amino acids.

The chain joins TRBV5-8 to TRBJ2-3; a possible D gene is TRBD2 (6 bases). The CDR3 contains 17 residues. Trimming stripped 5 bases from V and 4 bases from J, with 23 bases between. Looked up from germline, CDR1 is SGHTS and CDR2 is YDEGEE. CDR3 DNA: TGTGCCAGCAGGCCGCGGGACTCCCATTTTTTGTCAGATACGCAGTATTTT. It yields the protein CASRPRDSHFLSDTQYF.

The rearrangement links TRBV2 to TRBJ2-3; D not certain. Per germline, CDR1 SNHLY and CDR2 FYNNEI. The CDR3 runs to 14 residues. Trimming took off 4 bases at V and 2 bases at J, with 10 bases between the two ends. This CDR3 is CASSGERYTDTQYF. The CDR3 nucleotides are TGTGCCAGCAGTGGAGAGCGATACACAGATACGCAGTATTTT.